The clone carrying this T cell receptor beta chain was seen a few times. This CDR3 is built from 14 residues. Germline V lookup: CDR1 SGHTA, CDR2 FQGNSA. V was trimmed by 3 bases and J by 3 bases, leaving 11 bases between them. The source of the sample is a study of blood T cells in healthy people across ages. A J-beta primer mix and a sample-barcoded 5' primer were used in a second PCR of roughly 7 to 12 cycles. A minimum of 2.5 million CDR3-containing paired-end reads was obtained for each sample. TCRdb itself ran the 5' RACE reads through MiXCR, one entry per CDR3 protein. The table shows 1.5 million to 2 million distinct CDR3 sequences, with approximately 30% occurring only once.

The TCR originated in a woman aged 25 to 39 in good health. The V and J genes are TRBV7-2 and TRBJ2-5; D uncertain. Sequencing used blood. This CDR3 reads CASSLLRLKETQYF. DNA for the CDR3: TGTGCCAGCAGCTTGCTGAGACTTAAAGAGACCCAGTACTTC.